The 17 T cell receptor beta chains given below trace back to one sample, sequenced in a study of blood T cell repertoires in COVID-19. Generated by immunoSEQ multiplex PCR, the TCRdb table keeps only in-frame clones and is missing some. This sample carries 280,000 or so clones, around nine tenths of them seen once, and the ten largest clones take approximately 13%. The sequenced material came from peripheral blood. All receptors derive from a woman aged 60-75 years with acute or convalescent COVID-19.

The V call is TRBV29-1, the J call TRBJ1-5; tentatively, D is TRBD1 (6 bases). Germline V gives CDR1 SQVTM, CDR2 ANQGSEA. The CDR3 consists of 13 residues. V was clipped by 7 bases and J by 5 bases, with 15 bases between them. The CDR3, as DNA: TGCAGCGCCATCACAGGGCCCGATCAGCCCCAGCATTTT. Protein product: CSAITGPDQPQHF.

This chain joins TRBV5-5 and TRBJ1-5; D unresolved. Germline CDR1 and CDR2: SGHKS and YYEKEE (reference sequence). The V end lost 4 bases, the J end lost 6 bases, and 8 bases lay between the germline ends. CDR3 length equals 12 residues. CDR3 sequence: CASSPPSQPQHF. The CDR3 bases are TGTGCCAGCAGCCCACCCAGTCAGCCCCAGCATTTT. The complete variable domain, with remaining parts taken from reference TRBV5-5 and TRBJ1-5, reads DAGVTQSPTHLIKTRGQQVTLRCSPISGHKSVSWYQQVLGQGPQFIFQYYEKEERGRGNFPDRFSARQFPNYSSELNVNALLLGDSALYLCASSPPSQPQHFGDGTRLSIL.

The chain recombines TRBV27 with TRBJ2-7, with D possibly matching TRBD2 (6 bases). The V gene's germline CDR1 is MNHEY and CDR2 SMNVEV (reference sequence). Trimming shortened V by 5 bases and J by 5 bases, and 16 bases separated the two germline ends. This CDR3 is 14 amino acids long. The CDR3 here is CASSPAPGVNEQYF. The CDR3 DNA reads as TGTGCCAGCAGTCCCGCCCCGGGGGTCAACGAGCAGTACTTC.

This rearrangement joins TRBV7-9 to TRBJ2-2; 7 nucleotides align to TRBD1. V lost 5 bases and J lost 4; bases outside the gene matches: 4. CDR3 length: 14 amino acids. Germline V gene sequence: CDR1 SEHNR, CDR2 FQNEAQ (reference sequence). CDR3 nucleotides: TGTGCCAGCAGCCGGGACAGACTCACCGGGGAGCTGTTTTTT. Protein: CASSRDRLTGELFF. Supplemented by reference TRBV7-9 and TRBJ2-2, the full variable domain reads DTGVSQNPRHKITKRGQNVTFRCDPISEHNRLYWYRQTLGQGPEFLTYFQNEAQLEKSRLLSDRFSAERPKGSFSTLEIQRTEQGDSAMYLCASSRDRLTGELFFGEGSRLTVL.

This rearrangement joins TRBV19 to TRBJ2-5; maybe TRBD1 (6 bases). The CDR3 totals 15 residues. The V gene lost 6 bases and the J gene lost 3 bases, with 17 bases spanning the gap. The V gene's germline CDR1 is LNHDA and CDR2 SQIVND (reference sequence). For the CDR3, the DNA is TGTGCCAGTAGCCGCACCGACAGGTCCGAAGAGACCCAGTACTTC. Protein: CASSRTDRSEETQYF.

V usage is TRBV11-3 and J usage is TRBJ1-1; TRBD1 agrees at 10 bases. CDR3 length: 17 amino acids. Germline values: CDR1 SGHNT, CDR2 YENEEA. The junction had 5 bases not matched to a gene; V was cut back by 1 base and J by 0 bases. Here the CDR3 DNA reads TGTGCCAGCAGCTTAGGAGGGACAGGGGTCATGAACACTGAAGCTTTCTTT. Translated: CASSLGGTGVMNTEAFF.

This sequence joins TRBV12-3 or TRBV12-4 and TRBJ2-5; D perhaps matches TRBD2 (6 bases). The germline V and J ends were trimmed by 3 bases and 7 bases, with 9 bases remaining between them. The CDR3 consists of 12 residues. CDR3 sequence (DNA): TGTGCCAGCAGTTTGGGGGGTTGGACCCAGTACTTC. Its translation is CASSLGGWTQYF.

The V and J genes are TRBV7-6 and TRBJ2-1; TRBD2 agrees at 9 bases. The J segment lost 4 bases and the V segment lost 5 bases, leaving 9 bases of the junction unmatched. The CDR3 covers 16 residues. Looked up from germline, CDR1 is SGHVS and CDR2 is FNYEAQ. The CDR3 region has the DNA TGTGCCAGCAGCGTCACAAGTAGCGGGGGTTACAATGAGCAGTTCTTC. Its protein product is CASSVTSSGGYNEQFF.

This chain uses TRBV4-2 with TRBJ2-3, with 12 bases aligning to TRBD2. V lost 4 bases to trimming and J lost 2 bases; unmatched junction nucleotides: 7. Germline-derived CDR1 and CDR2 are LGHNA and YNFKEQ. The CDR3 is 17 residues long. The CDR3 coding sequence is TGTGCCAGCAGCCTCGGTCGGACTAGCGGGGACACAGATACGCAGTATTTT. It is translated as CASSLGRTSGDTDTQYF.

This sequence joins TRBV3-1 (or the pseudogene TRBV3-2) and TRBJ2-2; D gene uncertain. The CDR3 extends over 13 amino acids. The germline V gene encodes CDR1 LGHDT and CDR2 YNNKEL (reference sequence). V lost 7 bases and J lost 1, with 7 bases in between. In DNA form, the CDR3 reads TGTGCCAGCAAAAGAGGGAACACCGGGGAGCTGTTTTTT. This encodes CASKRGNTGELFF.

The CDR3 spells CASSLAGGETDTQYF. The CDR3 nucleotides are TGTGCCAGCAGCTTAGCAGGGGGAGAGACAGATACGCAGTATTTT. The chain recombines TRBV7-9 with TRBJ2-3, with D possibly TRBD1 on 6 matching bases. The CDR3 consists of 15 residues. V gave up 0 bases and J gave up 3 bases, with 10 bases separating them. Germline CDR1 reads SEHNR; CDR2 reads FQNEAQ (reference sequence).

V is TRBV18 and J is TRBJ2-7, with a possible D match to TRBD1 (6 bases). V lost 2 bases and J 5 bases, leaving 7 bases between the germline ends. CDR1 and CDR2 (germline): KGHSH, LQKENI. The CDR3 has 12 amino acids. The CDR3 loop is CASSPGGDEQYF. CDR3 coding DNA: TGTGCCAGCTCACCAGGGGGCGACGAGCAGTACTTC.

The genes are TRBV5-1 and TRBJ1-5, with 7 bases matching TRBD1. V was pared by 4 bases and J by 3 bases, with 4 bases of the junction left unmatched. The CDR3 runs to 14 residues. Looked up from germline, CDR1 is SGHRS and CDR2 is YFSETQ. This CDR3 reads CASSDGQVNQPQHF. DNA of the CDR3: TGCGCCAGCAGCGACGGACAGGTCAATCAGCCCCAGCATTTT.

Notes on this clone: This sample includes further DNA sequences coding for the same CDR3. The chain has TRBV28 and TRBJ1-2; TRBD1 might be the D (6 bases). The CDR3 covers 14 residues. The germline V and J ends were trimmed by 5 bases and 1 base, with 11 bases remaining between them. Looked up from germline, CDR1 is MDHEN and CDR2 is SYDVKM. The CDR3 loop reads CASSTTGVNYGYTF. For the CDR3, the DNA is TGTGCCAGCAGTACGACAGGAGTTAACTATGGCTACACCTTC.

The chain links TRBV7-8 to TRBJ2-1, with 9 nucleotides matching TRBD2. V shed 2 bases, J shed 3 bases, and the junction held 5 bases outside the gene matches. Germline loops: CDR1 SGHVS, CDR2 FQNEAQ. This CDR3 is 16 amino acids long. CDR3 coding DNA: TGTGCCAGCAGCTTATCCCGACTAGCGGTCTACAATGAGCAGTTCTTC. Translation gives CASSLSRLAVYNEQFF.

CDR3 coding DNA: TGTGCCAGCAGCTTAGGGGTAGGGGTCTCTGGAAACACCATATATTTT. This codes for CASSLGVGVSGNTIYF. This chain joins TRBV7-2 and TRBJ1-3; D might be TRBD1 (5 bases). This CDR3 is 16 amino acids long. V was trimmed by 1 base and J by 0 bases, leaving 10 bases between them. Germline V gives CDR1 SGHTA, CDR2 FQGNSA. The full variable domain, completed using reference TRBV7-2 and TRBJ1-3, is GAGVSQSPSNKVTEKGKDVELRCDPISGHTALYWYRQSLGQGLEFLIYFQGNSAPDKSGLPSDRFSAERTGGSVSTLTIQRTQQEDSAVYLCASSLGVGVSGNTIYFGEGSWLTVV.

This CDR3 reads CASSPLGGSGNTIYF. CDR3 DNA: TGTGCCAGCAGCCCCCTCGGGGGCTCTGGAAACACCATATATTTT. The chain employs TRBV27 and TRBJ1-3; D might be TRBD1 (5 bases). CDR1 is MNHEY, CDR2 SMNVEV, per germline (reference sequence). V was trimmed by 6 bases and J by 0 bases, leaving 12 bases between them. The CDR3 has 15 residues.